The present TCR beta chain was sequenced within a study of blood T cell repertoires in COVID-19. About the research overall: From T cells, B-cell-depleted T cells, or PBMCs came the material, which was cDNA or gDNA.

TCRdb's copy holds only in-frame clones and misses some; the assay was immunoSEQ multiplex PCR. Here the sample spans about 100,000 clones, about nine tenths being singletons. Germline assignment: CDR1 MNHNS and CDR2 SASEGT. Trimming took off 1 base at V and 0 bases at J, with 12 bases between the two ends. This CDR3 spans 16 amino acids. The V and J genes are TRBV6-1 and TRBJ2-5; weak D call: TRBD1 (6 bases). What was sequenced was peripheral blood. The clonotype comes from a man over 45 with acute or convalescent COVID-19. The CDR3 spells CASSEVRGRDQETQYF. For the CDR3, the DNA is TGTGCCAGCAGTGAAGTCAGGGGTAGGGACCAAGAGACCCAGTACTTC.